Listed below are T cell receptor beta chains from one sample, sequenced in a study of blood T cell repertoires in COVID-19. Profiling relied on immunoSEQ multiplex PCR, and the TCRdb table lists in-frame clones only, not all of them. The sample records approximately 32,000 clones, around 90% being singletons. Sequenced input: peripheral blood. Receptors were obtained from a human donor in a cohort sampled during active COVID-19. The CDR3 runs from the conserved cysteine through the conserved F or W. The D gene is left open where the match is weak. A clone size is listed for some rows: how often the clone was seen (once, few, many), or a class if it is expanded.

clone size	V gene	D gene	J gene	CDR3 DNA	CDR3 protein
-	TRBV7-6	TRBD2	TRBJ2-3	TGTGCCAGCAGACAAGCGGGGGGAAGCACAGATACGCAGTATTTT	CASRQAGGSTDTQYF
-	TRBV6-5	-	TRBJ2-3	TGTGCCAGCAGCTCTATACAGGGTGGTACAGATACGCAGTATTTT	CASSSIQGGTDTQYF
-	TRBV7-9	-	TRBJ1-1	TGTGCCAGCAGCAACCTGGACAGTCGCACTGAAGCTTTCTTT	CASSNLDSRTEAFF
few	TRBV30	-	TRBJ2-3	TGTGCCTGGAGTGTGTCCAGGAACCACCCGATGCAGTATTTT	CAWSVSRNHPMQYF
few	TRBV5-1	-	TRBJ2-3	TGCGCCAGCAGCGTACTAGACCGCACAGATACGCAGTATTTT	CASSVLDRTDTQYF
-	TRBV2	-	TRBJ2-2	TGTGCCAGCAGGCTAGCTCCGAACACCGGGGAGCTGTTTTTT	CASRLAPNTGELFF
-	TRBV30	TRBD2	TRBJ2-1	TGTGCCTGGAGCGGGGGGGCCATAAATGAGCAGTTCTTC	CAWSGGAINEQFF
-	TRBV10-3	TRBD1	TRBJ2-3	TGTGCCATCAGGTCCGGGACAGGGGGCACAGATACGCAGTATTTT	CAIRSGTGGTDTQYF
few	TRBV7-8	TRBD2	TRBJ2-5	TGTGCCAGCAGCCGAGGACTAGCGGGGGGGCCAGGTCAAGAGACCCAGTACTTC	CASSRGLAGGPGQETQYF
few	TRBV11-2	TRBD1	TRBJ1-1	TGTGCCAGCAGCCTCGACAGGGACACTGAAGCTTTCTTT	CASSLDRDTEAFF
-	TRBV3-1/TRBV3-2	-	TRBJ1-3	TGTGCCAGCAGCCACGCGGACACGACCTCCGGAAACACCATATATTTT	CASSHADTTSGNTIYF
-	TRBV5-1	TRBD2	TRBJ2-5	TGCGCCAGCAGCTTGGGTACCGGCGTGCTAGCGGGGGAGTATGAGACCCAGTACTTC	CASSLGTGVLAGEYETQYF
-	TRBV30	TRBD2	TRBJ2-3	TGTGCCTGGAGCGATCCGGGACTAGCTTCAGATACGCAGTATTTT	CAWSDPGLASDTQYF
-	TRBV2	-	TRBJ1-4	TGTGCCAGCGCCGGGACTATTGAAAAACTGTTTTTT	CASAGTIEKLFF
-	TRBV29-1	-	TRBJ2-5	TGCAGCGTTGAAGTGCAAGGGGCAGAGACCCAGTACTTC	CSVEVQGAETQYF
-	TRBV10-2	-	TRBJ2-7	TGCGCCAGCAGTGACGCTCAGGGGTCCTCCTACGAGCAGTACTTC	CASSDAQGSSYEQYF
few	TRBV4-1	-	TRBJ1-5	TGCGCCAGCAGCCAAGATGGCCAGGGGCGTAATCAGCCCCAGCATTTT	CASSQDGQGRNQPQHF
-	TRBV15	-	TRBJ2-1	TGTGCCACCAGCAGAGATCGGGCGCGGTCGGGAGAGCAGTTCTTC	CATSRDRARSGEQFF
-	TRBV29-1	-	TRBJ2-2	TGCAGCACCAGGCGGGGAACCGGGGAGCTGTTTTTT	CSTRRGTGELFF
-	TRBV19	TRBD2	TRBJ2-1	TGTGCCAGTAGTAGGGTTGTGGGGCGGGGGGCCCCGGGGGGACAGTTCTTC	CASSRVVGRGAPGGQFF
-	TRBV2	-	TRBJ1-2	TGTGCCAGCAGTATAATTGGCCCATCGGGGGGCTACACCTTC	CASSIIGPSGGYTF
-	TRBV7-2	TRBD1	TRBJ1-1	TGTGCCAGCAGCCGTACTCCGGGACAGGGCACTGAAGCTTTCTTT	CASSRTPGQGTEAFF
-	TRBV20-1	-	TRBJ2-5	TGCAGTGCTAGTAGGCAGGGAGGTGGTCAAGAGACCCAGTACTTC	CSASRQGGGQETQYF
-	TRBV6-5	-	TRBJ1-2	TGTGCCAGCAGTTCAAGGCACTCCCGACAGTTCTATGGCTACACCTTC	CASSSRHSRQFYGYTF
-	TRBV6-6	TRBD1	TRBJ2-7	TGTGCCAGCAGTTACCCGGGACAGGGGAGCAACGAGCAGTACTTC	CASSYPGQGSNEQYF
-	TRBV18	-	TRBJ1-4	TGTGCCAGCTCACCACCGTCAGGGTGGAGTGGTAATGAAAAACTGTTTTTT	CASSPPSGWSGNEKLFF
-	TRBV30	-	TRBJ1-1	TGTGCCTGGAGCCCCCTCGGGAGGGGGACTGAAGCTTTCTTT	CAWSPLGRGTEAFF